The entry below gives a single T cell receptor (beta chain) sequence along with its context. The target antigen is unknown. Germline CDR1 SGDLS, CDR2 YYNGEE. The V gene lost 1 base and the J gene lost 1 base, with 9 bases spanning the gap. This CDR3 spans 16 amino acids. The data belong to a study of blood T cells in healthy people across ages. Regarding the study as a whole: Unknown donor CMV status possibly confounded expanded clonotype changes.

A second PCR, run for about 6 to 11 cycles, used a sample-barcoded 5' primer plus a J-beta primer mix. MiXCR, run by TCRdb on the 5' RACE reads, gives a single entry per CDR3 protein. The table includes 700,000 to 900,000 distinct CDR3 sequences, 53% detected once. The genes are TRBV9 and TRBJ2-6; no clear D. The sample consisted of blood. This clonotype was obtained from an older man in good health. CDR3 nucleotide sequence: TGTGCCAGCAGCGTAAGGAGAGATTCTGGGGCCAACGTCCTGACTTTC. Amino acids: CASSVRRDSGANVLTF.